This entry concerns a single T cell receptor beta chain. Its antigen is unidentified. This sample is drawn from a study of long-term antiretroviral therapy in people with HIV. This was the immunoSEQ v3.0 assay at survey level. The data were produced by immunoSEQ multiplex PCR, yet TCRdb's version contains in-frame clones alone and is incomplete. Here the sample spans nearly 11,000 clones, 76% being singletons. General study findings and limits: Clones expanded before ART dominated the repertoire at all time points.

Prior to DNA extraction, the samples held 1-10 million cryopreserved PBMC. The sequencing here drew on unsorted PBMCs, taken at the start of antiretroviral therapy, before treatment. The sequence came from a man aged 25-45 years with HIV.

The CDR3 DNA is TGTGCCAGCAGTGAGAGGCAGTATAATTCACCCCTCCACTTT. It specifies CASSERQYNSPLHF. The rearrangement uses TRBV6-1 and TRBJ1-6; no clear D gene. V was cut by 3 bases and J by 4 bases, with 7 bases left in between. Germline V CDR1 and CDR2: MNHNS, SASEGT. The CDR3 is 14 residues long.